Each of the 26 T cell receptor beta chains below was sequenced from the same sample in a study of T cells in tuberculosis. Here immunoSEQ multiplex PCR was the method, and the copy in TCRdb shows in-frame clones only, minus some. The sample lists just under 45,000 clones; around 94% were seen once. The sample comprised PBMCs. The receptor set was obtained from a donor aged 10-29 years with latent tuberculosis or without tuberculosis infection. Some clones in this sample may be carry-over from other donors' samples.

The V call is TRBV5-1, the J call TRBJ2-1; the match to TRBD2 covers 9 bases. The CDR3 is 17 amino acids. The germline V gene encodes CDR1 SGHRS and CDR2 YFSETQ. J was trimmed by 9 bases and V by 4 bases; bases with no gene match: 17. CDR3 sequence (DNA): TGCGCCAGCAGCGAGGGATCGGTCGCGGGAGGGCCGAGTGAGCAGTTCTTC. It encodes CASSEGSVAGGPSEQFF.

J is TRBJ2-1 and V is TRBV15, with 16 positions matching TRBD2. Germline CDR1 LNHNV, CDR2 YYDKDF (reference sequence). V lost 0 bases and J lost 8; bases outside the gene matches: 13. The CDR3 has 20 residues. The CDR3 spells CATSRDTGTSGRARSDEQFF. The CDR3 region has the DNA TGTGCCACCAGCAGAGATACGGGGACTAGCGGGAGGGCCAGGTCGGATGAGCAGTTCTTC.

This chain links TRBV4-3 with TRBJ2-1; 11 bases line up with TRBD1. V dropped 3 bases and J dropped 8; count of bases not matched to a gene: 9. The CDR3 runs to 16 residues. Germline assignment: CDR1 LGHNA and CDR2 YSLEER. The CDR3, as DNA: TGCGCCAGCAGCCACTCAATCCGGGACAGGGGGGATGAGCAGTTCTTC. Amino acid sequence: CASSHSIRDRGDEQFF.

Note on this clone: Because it lacks the conserved phenylalanine or tryptophan at the end, this CDR3 is likely a read error. The DNA is omitted, as the CDR3 cannot be located on it reliably, and the CDR3 follows TCRdb's listing. The V call is TRBV4-1, the J call TRBJ2-7; TRBD2 is the table's D call, not checked against the DNA. Germline V gives CDR1 MGHRA, CDR2 YSYEKL. The CDR3 has 13 amino acids, counting both end residues. CDR3 residues: CASSRRHGTLGGI.

The chain has TRBV4-3 and TRBJ2-7; TRBD2 matches at 9 bases. CDR3 length: 18 residues. Germline CDR1 reads LGHNA; CDR2 reads YSLEER. V gave up 0 bases and J gave up 1 base; unmatched junction bases: 10. CDR3 nucleotides: TGCGCCAGCAGCCAAGATTTCGGTCTAGCGGGATTATCCTACGAGCAGTACTTC. Protein sequence: CASSQDFGLAGLSYEQYF.

The chain combines TRBV30 with TRBJ2-7, with D unclear. Between the trimmed V and J ends, which lost 1 base and 3 bases, there was a span of 7 bases. The germline V gene has CDR1 GTSNPN and CDR2 SVGIG (reference sequence). The CDR3 spans 12 residues. CDR3 amino acids: CAWSGLHYEQYF. In nucleotides, the CDR3 is TGTGCCTGGAGTGGACTCCACTACGAGCAGTACTTC.

The chain combines TRBV4-3 with TRBJ2-1; weak D call: TRBD1 (6 bases). CDR1 and CDR2 (germline): LGHNA, YSLEER. V gave up 2 bases and J gave up 8 bases, with 13 bases separating them. CDR3 size: 14 residues. DNA for the CDR3: TGCGCCAGCAGCCAACCCTCCAGGGGCCATGAGCAGTTCTTC. Amino acid sequence: CASSQPSRGHEQFF.

The chain employs TRBV6-1 and TRBJ2-7, with TRBD1 identical over 8 bases. CDR1 is MNHNS, CDR2 SASEGT, per germline. V shed 6 bases, J shed 1 base, and the junction held 5 bases outside the gene matches. CDR3 length equals 14 residues. CDR3 amino acids: CASRVTGASYEQYF. The CDR3 DNA reads TGTGCCAGCAGGGTGACAGGGGCATCCTACGAGCAGTACTTC.

This clone has just one count. The chain combines TRBV11-2 with TRBJ2-7; 9 nucleotides align to TRBD1. Germline trimming cut 5 bases from V and 4 bases from J; bases unmatched to any gene: 9. Germline CDR1 SGHAT, CDR2 FQNNGV. This CDR3 contains 15 residues. The CDR3 spells CASSRDRDYRYEQYF. CDR3 coding DNA: TGTGCCAGCAGCCGGGACAGGGACTATCGATACGAGCAGTACTTC.

The gene calls are TRBV10-1 and TRBJ2-3; tentatively, D is TRBD1 (5 bases). The V gene's germline CDR1 is WNHNN and CDR2 SYGVQD (reference sequence). CDR3 size: 13 residues. Trimming cost V 6 bases and J 2 bases, with 9 bases left between them. CDR3 amino acids: CASRGLSTDTQYF. The CDR3 coding sequence is TGCGCCAGCAGGGGGCTTTCCACAGATACGCAGTATTTT.

V and J are TRBV6-1 and TRBJ1-2; 7 bases fit TRBD1. With V trimmed by 6 bases and J by 7 bases, 8 bases remained unmatched. The length of the CDR3 is 13 residues. Germline V gene sequence: CDR1 MNHNS, CDR2 SASEGT. The CDR3 loop is CASSPDRDSGYTF. The CDR3 DNA is TGTGCCAGCAGCCCCGACAGGGACTCTGGCTACACCTTC.

The gene calls are TRBV27 and TRBJ2-1; the match to TRBD2 covers 14 bases. In germline, CDR1 is MNHEY, CDR2 SMNVEV (reference sequence). With V trimmed by 5 bases and J by 8 bases, 11 bases remained unmatched. The CDR3 consists of 17 residues. The CDR3 DNA is TGTGCCAGCAGTCCTTTGGGACTAGCGGGAGTGGACGATGAGCAGTTCTTC. As protein: CASSPLGLAGVDDEQFF.

The V call is TRBV29-1, the J call TRBJ1-2, with no clear D. Germline values: CDR1 SQVTM, CDR2 ANQGSEA. Deletions cut 3 bases from V and 0 bases from J, with 5 bases between. This CDR3 has 12 residues. In DNA, the CDR3 is TGCAGCGTTGAGCCGGCTAACTATGGCTACACCTTC. Translated, it gives CSVEPANYGYTF.

The chain uses TRBV2 and TRBJ2-1; D is possibly TRBD2 (5 bases). There are 15 residues in the CDR3. Germline V lookup: CDR1 SNHLY, CDR2 FYNNEI. The V and J ends lost 5 bases and 9 bases respectively, with 20 bases between them. The CDR3: CASSPWQAYGVEQFF. CDR3 nucleotides: TGTGCCAGCAGTCCCTGGCAGGCCTACGGGGTTGAGCAGTTCTTC.

This clone was seen once. V and J are TRBV27 and TRBJ2-1; 10 nucleotides line up with TRBD2. The CDR3 sequence is 16 residues long. Germline-derived CDR1 and CDR2 are MNHEY and SMNVEV (reference sequence). V lost 4 bases, J lost 5 bases, and 8 bases stayed unmatched. In DNA, the CDR3 is TGTGCCAGCAGTTCCCTCACTAGCGGGGTGAACAATGAGCAGTTCTTC. As protein: CASSSLTSGVNNEQFF.

The chain is built from TRBV2 and TRBJ2-5; TRBD2 matches 8 bases. J was trimmed by 5 bases and V by 11 bases; bases with no gene match: 10. Germline CDR1 reads SNHLY; CDR2 reads FYNNEI. The CDR3 has 13 amino acids. CDR3 sequence (DNA): TGTGCCGGTGGTCTAGCGGGTGAGGAGACCCAGTACTTC. Amino acids: CAGGLAGEETQYF.

This chain links TRBV15 with TRBJ1-1, with D unresolved. Trimming shortened V by 0 bases and J by 1 base, and 9 bases separated the two germline ends. The CDR3 sequence is 15 residues long. Germline loops: CDR1 LNHNV, CDR2 YYDKDF (reference sequence). The CDR3 nucleotides read TGTGCCACCAGCAGAGATCCGGGAAGGAACACTGAAGCTTTCTTT. Its translation is CATSRDPGRNTEAFF.

The chain joins TRBV25-1 to TRBJ2-7, with a weak D call TRBD2 (5 bases). Looked up from germline, CDR1 is MGHDK and CDR2 is SYGVNS. The CDR3 contains 17 residues. V lost 5 bases and J 4 bases, leaving 24 bases between the germline ends. This CDR3 reads CASSPPQGGPRLYEQYF. The CDR3 DNA is TGTGCCAGCAGTCCCCCCCAAGGCGGGCCCCGTTTATACGAGCAGTACTTC.

This clone was recorded only once. J is TRBJ2-1 and V is TRBV5-1, with a weak D call TRBD1 (6 bases). CDR1 SGHRS and CDR2 YFSETQ come from the germline V gene. Trimming removed 0 bases at V and 4 bases at J, with 11 bases between. The CDR3 sequence is 15 residues long. In DNA form, the CDR3 reads TGCGCCAGCAGCTTGGCTACAGGGACGTACAATGAGCAGTTCTTC. Its protein product is CASSLATGTYNEQFF.

This clone was counted a single time. The rearrangement links TRBV6-1 to TRBJ2-7, with D maybe TRBD2 (6 bases). Germline V gene lookup returns CDR1 MNHNS and CDR2 SASEGT. The CDR3 extends over 16 amino acids. V was cut by 4 bases and J by 0 bases, with 16 bases left in between. This CDR3 is CASSVSSASLSYEQYF. CDR3 in DNA: TGTGCCAGCAGTGTGTCTAGCGCATCACTCTCCTACGAGCAGTACTTC.

This chain connects TRBV6-5 to TRBJ1-1; D is uncertain. V was pared by 2 bases and J by 0 bases, with 7 bases between. The germline CDR1 and CDR2 sequences are MNHEY and SVGAGI. The CDR3 consists of 14 residues. The CDR3 DNA is TGTGCCAGCAGTTACAGCCGCCTGAACACTGAAGCTTTCTTT. Encoded protein: CASSYSRLNTEAFF.

The rearrangement uses TRBV7-8 and TRBJ1-3; 9 nucleotides match TRBD1. CDR1 is SGHVS, CDR2 FQNEAQ, per germline. This CDR3 has 16 amino acids. V lost 1 base and J lost 3; bases outside the gene matches: 4. Written as DNA, the CDR3 is TGTGCCAGCAGCTTAGGGGACAGGGTCTTTGGAAACACCATATATTTT. Its protein product is CASSLGDRVFGNTIYF.

CDR3 protein: CASRRLAGDTGELFF. CDR3 DNA sequence: TGTGCCAGCAGGAGACTAGCGGGAGACACCGGGGAGCTGTTTTTT. This chain joins TRBV6-1 and TRBJ2-2; TRBD2 matches 12 bases. Germline assignment: CDR1 MNHNS and CDR2 SASEGT. The CDR3 runs to 15 residues. V lost 6 bases to trimming and J lost 3 bases; unmatched junction nucleotides: 2.

The table lists this clone with a count of one. The chain combines TRBV9 with TRBJ2-7; D ambiguous. V lost 2 bases, J lost 0 bases, and 6 bases lay in between. The CDR3 runs 13 residues. CDR1 and CDR2 from the germline V gene are SGDLS and YYNGEE. The CDR3 coding sequence is TGTGCCAGCAGCGTCGCCAGCTCCTACGAGCAGTACTTC. It encodes CASSVASSYEQYF.

The chain uses TRBV27 and TRBJ2-3; D uncertain. Germline V gene lookup returns CDR1 MNHEY and CDR2 SMNVEV (reference sequence). Trimming cost V 4 bases and J 2 bases, with 10 bases left between them. There are 14 residues in the CDR3. The CDR3 nucleotides are TGTGCCAGCAGTTCCGGGTTCTCCACAGATACGCAGTATTTT. Its protein product is CASSSGFSTDTQYF.

The DNA of the CDR3 is TGTGCCAGCAGCTTGGAGGACAGGGATAAAGCTTTCTTT. Translated, it gives CASSLEDRDKAFF. The chain has TRBV5-6 and TRBJ1-1; TRBD1 matches 8 bases. Germline V CDR1 and CDR2: SGHDT, YYEEEE. This CDR3 has 13 residues. The junction had 4 bases not matched to a gene; V was cut back by 0 bases and J by 9 bases.